Shown below are 30 T cell receptor beta chains from a single sample sequenced in a study of CD8 T cells in ankylosing spondylitis. From the 5' RACE reads, TCRdb called clonotypes with MiXCR, one entry per CDR3 protein. The sample lists under 400,000 distinct CDR3 sequences, about 9.9% occurring once. Source material: blood, either unsorted or a sorted T cell fraction (not recorded which). The receptors derive from a female donor with ankylosing spondylitis or in good health (not recorded which).

This clonotype was detected a few times. This rearrangement joins TRBV5-1 to TRBJ2-5, with D unresolved. Trimming stripped 4 bases from V and 1 base from J, with 14 bases between. This CDR3 has 15 amino acids. Germline V gives CDR1 SGHRS, CDR2 YFSETQ. CDR3 sequence (DNA): TGCGCCAGCAGCCCTGGCGGTCCAAGCCAAGAGACCCAGTACTTC. It is translated as CASSPGGPSQETQYF.

This clonotype was seen at least ten times. V and J are TRBV6-2 or TRBV6-3 and TRBJ1-4; D not resolved. CDR1 is MNHEY and CDR2 is SVGEGT in the germline V gene. V gave up 8 bases and J gave up 1 base, with 11 bases separating them. This CDR3 region has 14 residues. The CDR3, as DNA: TGTGCCAGCTCTACGCGGGAAACTAATGAAAAACTGTTTTTT. Residues: CASSTRETNEKLFF.

This sequence joins TRBV2 and TRBJ1-1; no definite D call. There are 11 residues in the CDR3. V was clipped by 4 bases and J by 3 bases, with 3 bases between them. Germline CDR1 and CDR2: SNHLY and FYNNEI. The CDR3 protein is CASSVDTEAFF. In DNA, the CDR3 is TGTGCCAGCAGTGTTGACACTGAAGCTTTCTTT.

This clonotype was picked up many times. The chain recombines TRBV4-2 with TRBJ2-1; D is undetermined. The CDR3 totals 15 residues. Trimming removed 10 bases at V and 2 bases at J, with 18 bases between. The germline V gene encodes CDR1 LGHNA and CDR2 YNFKEQ. The CDR3 sequence: CAITTDVAAYNEQFF. Here the CDR3 DNA reads TGTGCCATTACGACCGATGTTGCGGCCTACAATGAGCAGTTCTTC.

This clonotype was recorded at least ten times. The chain is built from TRBV29-1 and TRBJ1-1; 11 nucleotides align to TRBD1. With 7 bases clipped from V and 10 bases from J, the junction kept 17 bases outside the gene matches. This CDR3 spans 15 amino acids. The germline V gene encodes CDR1 SQVTM and CDR2 ANQGSEA. The CDR3 DNA reads TGCAGCGCCCCAGTGTCGGACAGGGGGCGCGGGGGAGCTTTCTTT. Translating it yields CSAPVSDRGRGGAFF.

This sequence joins TRBV6-1 and TRBJ1-1; possibly TRBD1 for D (5 bases). The CDR3 covers 14 residues. The V end was cut by 7 bases, the J end by 0 bases, with 12 bases between. From germline, CDR1 is MNHNS and CDR2 SASEGT. The CDR3 DNA follows: TGTGCCAGCAACTCGGGACGGTTGAACACTGAAGCTTTCTTT. It specifies CASNSGRLNTEAFF.

This clonotype has a count of ten or more. J is TRBJ2-1 and V is TRBV6-6; 9 nucleotides agree with TRBD2. CDR1 and CDR2 from the germline V gene are MNHNY and SVGAGI (reference sequence). The CDR3 covers 11 residues. After removal of 6 bases from V and 16 bases from J, the junction contained 7 bases not matched to a gene. The CDR3 DNA follows: TGTGCCAGCAGCCCCGGGACTAGCTTTTTCTTC. This gives the protein CASSPGTSFFF.

This clonotype was observed once. This may be a read error: a much more frequent sequence differs by one nucleotide. V usage is TRBV6-1 and J usage is TRBJ1-1; D might be TRBD1 (5 bases). There are 14 residues in the CDR3. Germline V gene lookup returns CDR1 MNHNS and CDR2 SASEGT. Trimming removed 5 bases at V and 0 bases at J, with 10 bases between. The CDR3 region has the DNA TGTGCCAGCAGTCCCCAGGGCATGAACACTGAAGCTTTCTTT. Amino acid sequence: CASSPQGMNTEAFF.

The rearrangement uses TRBV11-2 and TRBJ1-1; 7 nucleotides agree with TRBD1. Germline values: CDR1 SGHAT, CDR2 FQNNGV. J was trimmed by 0 bases and V by 2 bases; bases with no gene match: 9. This CDR3 region has 17 residues. CDR3 DNA sequence: TGTGCCAGCAGCTTACGGACAGGTCCCCTCATGAACACTGAAGCTTTCTTT. Its protein is CASSLRTGPLMNTEAFF. Drawing the rest from reference TRBV11-2 and TRBJ1-1, the complete variable domain is EAGVAQSPRYKIIEKRQSVAFWCNPISGHATLYWYQQILGQGPKLLIQFQNNGVVDDSQLPKDRFSAERLKGVDSTLKIQPAKLEDSAVYLCASSLRTGPLMNTEAFFGQGTRLTVV.

This clonotype has just a few counts. CDR3 loop: CASSLTGPYNSPLHF. The DNA of the CDR3 is TGTGCCAGCTCGTTGACAGGCCCTTATAATTCACCCCTCCACTTT. The gene calls are TRBV6-1 and TRBJ1-6; weak D call: TRBD1 (6 bases). CDR1 is MNHNS and CDR2 is SASEGT in the germline V gene. This CDR3 is 15 amino acids long. Deletions cut 8 bases from V and 4 bases from J, with 15 bases between.

This clonotype has a handful of counts. CDR3 in DNA: TGTGCCAGCAGCCCTCGGACAGGAAACTCCTACGAGCAGTACTTC. Residues: CASSPRTGNSYEQYF. V and J are TRBV11-2 and TRBJ2-7, with 7 bases lining up with TRBD1. The CDR3 length is 15 residues. Germline lookup yields CDR1 SGHAT and CDR2 FQNNGV. Trimming removed 5 bases from V and 0 bases from J; junction bases left unmatched: 7.

A few counts support this clonotype. The rearrangement links TRBV20-1 to TRBJ2-5; D gene ambiguous. The CDR3 is made up of 12 amino acids. Per germline, CDR1 DFQATT and CDR2 SNEGSKA (reference sequence). Between the trimmed V and J ends, which lost 2 bases and 4 bases, there was a span of 8 bases. The CDR3 region is CSARPYGETQYF. In DNA, the CDR3 is TGCAGTGCTAGACCTTATGGAGAGACCCAGTACTTC.

This clonotype occurred many times. The chain employs TRBV15 and TRBJ1-1, with D possibly matching TRBD1 (6 bases). The CDR3 has 13 residues. Germline loops: CDR1 LNHNV, CDR2 YYDKDF (reference sequence). Trimming removed 0 bases from V and 11 bases from J, with 13 bases in between. CDR3 in DNA: TGTGCCACCAGCAGAGATCCCTACAGGGAGGCTTTCTTT. It is translated as CATSRDPYREAFF.

This clonotype came up many times. This rearrangement joins TRBV5-1 to TRBJ2-7; the match to TRBD1 covers 8 bases. The CDR3 length is 14 residues. Germline CDR1 and CDR2: SGHRS and YFSETQ. V lost 1 base, J lost 4 bases, and 4 bases stayed unmatched. CDR3 in amino acids: CASSLRTGTYEQYF. In DNA form, the CDR3 reads TGCGCCAGCAGCTTGAGGACAGGGACTTACGAGCAGTACTTC.

The genes are TRBV20-1 and TRBJ2-1; D is unresolved. Trimming stripped 1 base from V and 8 bases from J, with 15 bases between. Germline V gives CDR1 DFQATT, CDR2 SNEGSKA (reference sequence). CDR3 length equals 14 residues. The CDR3 DNA reads TGCAGTGCTAGAGGCTATACGGCGAATGATGAGCAGTTCTTC. Protein sequence: CSARGYTANDEQFF.

This clonotype was detected ten times or more. The genes are TRBV20-1 and TRBJ2-3; TRBD2 aligns across 9 bases. Germline CDR1 is DFQATT and CDR2 is SNEGSKA (reference sequence). This CDR3 is 14 amino acids long. Germline trimming cut 6 bases from V and 4 bases from J; bases unmatched to any gene: 8. For the CDR3, the DNA is TGCAGTGCAGAACGACTAGCGGTGCCAGATACGCAGTATTTT. Translation: CSAERLAVPDTQYF.

This chain links TRBV5-1 with TRBJ2-1; possible D gene TRBD2, 5 bases. Germline CDR1 and CDR2: SGHRS and YFSETQ. V was clipped by 3 bases and J by 7 bases, with 17 bases between them. The CDR3 is made up of 15 amino acids. CDR3 in DNA: TGCGCCAGCAGCTCCTCGGGGTCTCCGCTTAATGAGCAGTTCTTC. This translates into CASSSSGSPLNEQFF.

This clonotype appeared a few times. V and J are TRBV4-3 and TRBJ2-1; the D is unclear. V lost 0 bases, J lost 9 bases, and 9 bases lay in between. The germline V gene has CDR1 LGHNA and CDR2 YSLEER. The CDR3 is 13 amino acids. The CDR3 loop reads CASSQESIGEQFF. CDR3 DNA: TGCGCCAGCAGCCAAGAGTCCATTGGTGAGCAGTTCTTC.

This clonotype has ten or more counts. At one end, the junction sequence differs from germline, possibly due to a read error. The chain is built from TRBV5-1 and TRBJ1-5, with D uncertain. Looked up from germline, CDR1 is SGHRS and CDR2 is YFSETQ. The CDR3 sequence is 14 residues long. CDR3 amino acids: CASSLDGSNQPQHF. CDR3 nucleotide sequence: TGTGCCAGCAGCTTAGATGGTTCTAATCAGCCCCAGCATTTT.

A few counts support this clonotype. The gene calls are TRBV5-1 and TRBJ2-7; D is unclear. V was shortened by 4 bases and J by 3 bases, with 8 bases between the two germline ends. The CDR3 runs to 12 residues. The germline V gene encodes CDR1 SGHRS and CDR2 YFSETQ. The CDR3 protein is CASSPADYEQYF. In DNA form, the CDR3 reads TGCGCCAGCAGCCCCGCAGACTACGAGCAGTACTTC.

This clonotype was detected many times. CDR3 sequence: CASRQGSGNQPQHF. In DNA, the CDR3 is TGCGCCAGCAGGCAGGGATCGGGCAATCAGCCCCAGCATTTT. The chain combines TRBV5-1 with TRBJ1-5; tentative D call: TRBD1 (5 bases). Trimming stripped 5 bases from V and 2 bases from J, with 11 bases between. Looked up from germline, CDR1 is SGHRS and CDR2 is YFSETQ. This CDR3 is 14 amino acids long.

This clonotype was counted many times. The rearrangement joins TRBV5-1 to TRBJ2-1; 10 nucleotides match TRBD2. V lost 0 bases, J lost 7 bases, and 4 bases stayed unmatched. CDR3 length: 15 amino acids. CDR1 and CDR2 (germline): SGHRS, YFSETQ. The CDR3 bases are TGCGCCAGCAGCTTGGAGGCTAGCGGGAGAAATGAGCAGTTCTTC. Encoded protein: CASSLEASGRNEQFF. The full variable domain, in which reference TRBV5-1 and TRBJ2-1 provide the parts outside the CDR3, is KAGVTQTPRYLIKTRGQQVTLSCSPISGHRSVSWYQQTPGQGLQFLFEYFSETQRNKGNFPGRFSGRQFSNSRSEMNVSTLELGDSALYLCASSLEASGRNEQFFGPGTRLTVL.

This clonotype showed up many times. The chain combines TRBV5-1 with TRBJ2-7; D is unclear. V lost 0 bases and J 1 base, leaving 8 bases between the germline ends. Germline lookup yields CDR1 SGHRS and CDR2 YFSETQ. The CDR3 contains 14 residues. In DNA, the CDR3 is TGCGCCAGCAGCTTGGAGTTGGGGTCCTACGAGCAGTACTTC. Amino acid sequence: CASSLELGSYEQYF.

The chain is built from TRBV30 and TRBJ2-6; tentative D call: TRBD2 (6 bases). CDR3 length: 14 amino acids. CDR1 and CDR2 (germline): GTSNPN, SVGIG (reference sequence). V was shortened by 5 bases and J by 4 bases, with 12 bases between the two germline ends. CDR3 sequence: CAWGGTGGANVLTF. The DNA of the CDR3 is TGTGCCTGGGGGGGGACTGGCGGGGCCAACGTCCTGACTTTC.

This clonotype appeared many times. The chain recombines TRBV7-9 with TRBJ2-7, with 9 bases lining up with TRBD2. Germline V gene sequence: CDR1 SEHNR, CDR2 FQNEAQ (reference sequence). The CDR3 runs 14 residues. V lost 3 bases to trimming and J lost 4 bases; unmatched junction nucleotides: 4. The CDR3 bases are TGTGCCAGCAGCTTCCGGACTAGCGTTTACGAGCAGTACTTC. Translated, it gives CASSFRTSVYEQYF.

Comments on this clonotype: A read error may be the cause here, since a much bigger clone is one base away. The chain links TRBV7-8 to TRBJ2-1, with a tentative D call TRBD2 (6 bases). CDR3 size: 16 residues. Germline CDR1 reads SGHVS; CDR2 reads FQNEAQ. The CDR3 bases are TGTACCAGCAGCTTATCAGAGGGAGGCGCCTACAATGAGCAGTTCTTC. Translated, it gives CTSSLSEGGAYNEQFF.

This clonotype was seen at least ten times. The chain links TRBV12-3 or TRBV12-4 to TRBJ1-5; D possibly corresponds to TRBD1 (5 bases). Trimming stripped 0 bases from V and 6 bases from J, with 6 bases between. The CDR3 has 13 amino acids. The CDR3 sequence is CASSLATGQPQHF. The CDR3 DNA reads TGTGCCAGCAGTTTAGCAACAGGTCAGCCCCAGCATTTT.

The rearrangement uses TRBV27 and TRBJ2-1; a possible D gene is TRBD2 (6 bases). The CDR3 covers 18 residues. Trimming took off 5 bases at V and 2 bases at J, with 22 bases between the two ends. The V gene's germline CDR1 is MNHEY and CDR2 SMNVEV (reference sequence). CDR3 in DNA: TGTGCCAGCAGTCCAAAGCCCGTGGGGGGAAGCACCTACAATGAGCAGTTCTTC. Protein sequence: CASSPKPVGGSTYNEQFF.

The V and J genes are TRBV29-1 and TRBJ2-5, with 10 bases aligning to TRBD2. In germline, CDR1 is SQVTM, CDR2 ANQGSEA. V lost 7 bases and J lost 5; bases outside the gene matches: 13. CDR3 length equals 15 residues. The DNA for the CDR3 is TGCAGCGCCGCCCCTGTAGCGGGGGGAAGCGAGACCCAGTACTTC. This translates into CSAAPVAGGSETQYF.

This clonotype came up many times. The chain combines TRBV5-1 with TRBJ1-6, with 7 bases aligning to TRBD1. There are 14 residues in the CDR3. CDR1 and CDR2 (germline): SGHRS, YFSETQ. The J segment lost 6 bases and the V segment lost 4 bases, leaving 4 bases of the junction unmatched. The CDR3 nucleotides are TGCGCCAGCAGCCCGGGACAGATTAATTCACCCCTCCACTTT. It encodes CASSPGQINSPLHF.